The 15 T cell receptor beta chains in this list originate from one sample, sequenced in a study of beta chain features in type 1 diabetes. The study reverse transcribed the entire isolated RNA, so it sequenced expressed TCRB transcripts. The method was immunoSEQ multiplex PCR; TCRdb's version includes in-frame clones alone and lacks a portion of them. The repertoire consists of around 250,000 clones, with around 65% occurring once and the leading ten covering almost 0.055%. The specimen sequenced was naive CD4+ T cells from blood. These receptors originate from a young man in good health.

This clone was counted a few times. This rearrangement joins TRBV29-1 to TRBJ2-3, with a possible D match to TRBD2 (5 bases). The CDR3 runs 13 residues. Between the trimmed V and J ends, which lost 7 bases and 4 bases, there was a span of 15 bases. The V gene's germline CDR1 is SQVTM and CDR2 ANQGSEA. The CDR3 sequence is CSGQEDPPDTQYF. The DNA of the CDR3 is TGCAGCGGCCAGGAGGATCCGCCAGATACGCAGTATTTT.

This clone was observed once. Other DNA sequences from this sample encode an identical CDR3 as well. The rearrangement links TRBV30 to TRBJ2-3; D is unresolved. With 1 base removed from V and 5 bases from J, the gap between germline ends came to 4 bases. Germline CDR1 reads GTSNPN; CDR2 reads SVGIG (reference sequence). This CDR3 spans 11 amino acids. The CDR3, as DNA: TGTGCCTGGAGTGAAGGAGATACGCAGTATTTT. Residues: CAWSEGDTQYF.

This clone was seen more than once but under ten times. V is TRBV18 and J is TRBJ1-5, with D unclear. The germline V and J ends were trimmed by 0 bases and 4 bases, with 7 bases remaining between them. Per the germline V gene, CDR1 is KGHSH and CDR2 is LQKENI. This CDR3 comprises 14 residues. DNA for the CDR3: TGTGCCAGCTCACCACCGGGCGGGAATCAGCCCCAGCATTTT. Translated: CASSPPGGNQPQHF.

This clone was picked up one time. This rearrangement joins TRBV29-1 to TRBJ1-3; no clear D gene. Germline CDR1 and CDR2: SQVTM and ANQGSEA. The CDR3 totals 13 residues. The ends were cut back, 1 base at V and 0 bases at J, with 4 bases in the middle. CDR3 in amino acids: CSVEGFSGNTIYF. The CDR3, as DNA: TGCAGCGTTGAAGGGTTCTCTGGAAACACCATATATTTT.

This rearrangement joins TRBV2 to TRBJ1-2, with a possible D match to TRBD1 (5 bases). This CDR3 has 13 residues. Germline V gives CDR1 SNHLY, CDR2 FYNNEI. V was shortened by 2 bases and J by 7 bases, with 11 bases between the two germline ends. The CDR3 loop is CASSEQGGSGYTF. The CDR3 DNA reads as TGTGCCAGCAGTGAACAGGGAGGAAGTGGCTACACCTTC.

The chain employs TRBV7-2 and TRBJ2-7; D uncertain. Germline V gene lookup returns CDR1 SGHTA and CDR2 FQGNSA. The V end was cut by 4 bases, the J end by 3 bases, with 13 bases between. The CDR3 is 14 amino acids. The DNA of the CDR3 is TGTGCCAGCAGCTCCTTCGACAACCACTACGAGCAGTACTTC. This codes for CASSSFDNHYEQYF.

The V gene is TRBV9, the J gene TRBJ2-1; TRBD2 matches 11 bases. After removal of 4 bases from V and 5 bases from J, the junction contained 5 bases not matched to a gene. Germline CDR1 is SGDLS and CDR2 is YYNGEE. The CDR3 loop spans 15 amino acids. As DNA, the CDR3 is TGTGCCAGCAGCCCGGGACTAGCGGACCACAATGAGCAGTTCTTC. Protein product: CASSPGLADHNEQFF.

This clone came up a few times. The chain joins TRBV7-2 to TRBJ1-2; TRBD1 aligns across 8 bases. V trimming: 4 bases; J trimming: 8 bases; junction bases outside the gene matches: 3. CDR1 is SGHTA and CDR2 is FQGNSA in the germline V gene. This CDR3 region has 12 residues. CDR3 nucleotide sequence: TGTGCCAGCAGCTCAACAGGGGGAGGCTACACCTTC. It translates to CASSSTGGGYTF. Drawing the rest from reference TRBV7-2 and TRBJ1-2, the complete variable domain is GAGVSQSPSNKVTEKGKDVELRCDPISGHTALYWYRQSLGQGLEFLIYFQGNSAPDKSGLPSDRFSAERTGGSVSTLTIQRTQQEDSAVYLCASSSTGGGYTFGSGTRLTVV.

A few counts support this clone. This chain connects TRBV30 to TRBJ2-5, with TRBD2 matching over 7 bases. The CDR3 runs 14 residues. Looked up from germline, CDR1 is GTSNPN and CDR2 is SVGIG (reference sequence). Trimming at V came to 4 bases and at J to 2 bases, leaving 7 bases not matched to a gene. The CDR3 sequence is CAWIAGVRQETQYF. The CDR3 DNA reads TGTGCCTGGATTGCGGGGGTCAGACAAGAGACCCAGTACTTC.

The CDR3 DNA reads as TGCAGCGCTACAGATAACACCGGGGAGCTGTTTTTT. Amino acid sequence: CSATDNTGELFF. The V call is TRBV29-1, the J call TRBJ2-2; no definite D call. Deletions cut 7 bases from V and 2 bases from J, with 8 bases between. There are 12 residues in the CDR3. Per germline, CDR1 SQVTM and CDR2 ANQGSEA.

J is TRBJ1-1 and V is TRBV13; D gene unclear. CDR1 and CDR2 from the germline V gene are PRHDT and FYEKMQ (reference sequence). Trimming took 2 bases from V and 1 from J, leaving 14 bases between them. The CDR3 covers 16 residues. The CDR3 bases are TGTGCCAGCAGCTTAACTCTCGCGTCGGGGAACACTGAAGCTTTCTTT. It encodes CASSLTLASGNTEAFF.

This chain's CDR3 is CASSQVLDSLALHF. CDR3 nucleotides: TGCGCCAGCAGCCAAGTTCTGGACAGCCTGGCCCTCCACTTT. The chain couples TRBV4-1 to TRBJ1-6; D may be TRBD1 (6 bases). Germline-derived CDR1 and CDR2 are MGHRA and YSYEKL. The CDR3 contains 14 residues. Trimming left V 1 base short and J 14 bases short, with 15 bases between.

The chain employs TRBV25-1 and TRBJ2-4; 10 positions agree with TRBD2. The CDR3 contains 17 residues. Unmatched junction bases numbered 5, after V lost 2 bases and J lost 1 base. Germline-derived CDR1 and CDR2 are MGHDK and SYGVNS. CDR3 sequence: CASSEGLAGAAKNIQYF. CDR3 coding DNA: TGTGCCAGCAGTGAAGGGCTAGCGGGGGCCGCCAAAAACATTCAGTACTTC.

This clone was counted a single time. The gene calls are TRBV2 and TRBJ2-7, with TRBD1 matching over 8 bases. With 8 bases clipped from V and 0 bases from J, the junction kept 9 bases outside the gene matches. Germline V gene data show CDR1 as SNHLY and CDR2 as FYNNEI. This CDR3 has 15 amino acids. The CDR3 nucleotides are TGTGCCAGCGGGAGGACAGGGTCAAGCTCCTACGAGCAGTACTTC. Protein: CASGRTGSSSYEQYF.

The chain has TRBV30 and TRBJ1-1, with unresolved D. Germline CDR1 reads GTSNPN; CDR2 reads SVGIG (reference sequence). The CDR3 has 13 amino acids. Trimming cost V 7 bases and J 5 bases, with 17 bases left between them. The CDR3: CAFRPRVGTEAFF. The DNA of the CDR3 is TGTGCCTTCCGTCCTCGGGTTGGAACTGAAGCTTTCTTT.